What follows are 15 T cell receptor beta chains derived from one specimen sequenced in a study of blood T cell repertoires in COVID-19. The data were produced by immunoSEQ multiplex PCR, yet TCRdb's version contains in-frame clones alone and is incomplete. This table has 250,000 or so clones, about 80% appearing once. The material sequenced was peripheral blood. The receptor source for this set is a woman older than 75 with acute or convalescent COVID-19.

On this clone: A junction end diverges from the germline sequence, so it may reflect a read error. The chain recombines TRBV6-1 with TRBJ1-1; 9 nucleotides match TRBD1. This CDR3 spans 16 amino acids. Germline V gene lookup returns CDR1 MNHNS and CDR2 SASEGT. The CDR3 sequence is CASSEGTGRPNTEAFF. The DNA of the CDR3 is TGTGCCAGCAGCGAAGGGACAGGGAGACCGAACACTGAAGCTTTCTTT.

The chain couples TRBV4-1 to TRBJ2-4; 10 nucleotides match TRBD2. V was pared by 3 bases and J by 3 bases, with 2 bases of the junction left unmatched. Germline V CDR1 and CDR2: MGHRA, YSYEKL. The CDR3 spans 15 residues. The CDR3 loop is CASSHRLAGKNIQYF. As DNA, the CDR3 is TGCGCCAGCAGCCATCGACTAGCGGGCAAAAACATTCAGTACTTC.

The genes are TRBV7-3 and TRBJ2-2; no definite D call. The germline gives CDR1 SGHTA, CDR2 FQGTGA. V was cut by 6 bases and J by 4 bases, with 12 bases left in between. This CDR3 region has 14 residues. In nucleotides, the CDR3 is TGTGCCAGCAGACCCGCCCCGGGCACCGGGGAGCTGTTTTTT. This sequence encodes CASRPAPGTGELFF.

J is TRBJ2-7 and V is TRBV3-1 (or the pseudogene TRBV3-2); TRBD2 aligns across 7 bases. Trimming cost V 6 bases and J 6 bases; bases outside gene matches: 14. The germline V gene encodes CDR1 LGHDT and CDR2 YNNKEL (reference sequence). The CDR3 length is 15 residues. This chain's CDR3 is CASSRGGERSGEQYF. The CDR3 bases are TGTGCCAGCAGTCGTGGGGGGGAACGCTCGGGCGAGCAGTACTTC.

This chain links TRBV10-3 with TRBJ1-1, with D possibly being TRBD1 (5 bases). Trimming cost V 11 bases and J 1 base, with 17 bases left between them. The CDR3 has 14 residues. CDR1 ENHRY and CDR2 SYGVKD come from the germline V gene. The CDR3 sequence: CALRSTGKNTEAFF. CDR3 sequence (DNA): TGTGCCCTTCGATCCACAGGAAAGAACACTGAAGCTTTCTTT.

The chain has TRBV6-2 or TRBV6-3 and TRBJ1-2; D may be TRBD1 (5 bases). Deletions cut 0 bases from V and 4 bases from J, with 15 bases between. There are 16 residues in the CDR3. CDR1 and CDR2 (germline): MNHEY, SVGEGT. CDR3 DNA sequence: TGTGCCAGCAGTTACTCGGGGCGTGCCAGCTTCTATGGCTACACCTTC. Amino acids: CASSYSGRASFYGYTF.

This clone was seen a few times. The chain is built from TRBV15 and TRBJ1-1, with D perhaps TRBD1 (5 bases). Trimming stripped 1 base from V and 1 base from J, with 10 bases between. CDR1 and CDR2 (germline): LNHNV, YYDKDF (reference sequence). CDR3 size: 15 residues. In DNA form, the CDR3 reads TGTGCCACCAGCAGAGGTTGGGGCGGGAACACTGAAGCTTTCTTT. This gives the protein CATSRGWGGNTEAFF.

The chain employs TRBV18 and TRBJ2-6, with 9 positions matching TRBD1. Germline values: CDR1 KGHSH, CDR2 LQKENI. The CDR3 is 17 residues long. V was pared by 2 bases and J by 3 bases, with 5 bases of the junction left unmatched. The CDR3 sequence: CASSPGTGTNGANVLTF. CDR3 sequence (DNA): TGTGCCAGCTCACCAGGGACAGGGACTAATGGGGCCAACGTCCTGACTTTC.

This chain uses TRBV13 with TRBJ2-7; 11 positions agree with TRBD1. Losses at the gene ends were 0 bases for V and 2 bases for J; bases not matched to a gene: 0. The CDR3 length is 15 residues. Germline V CDR1 and CDR2: PRHDT, FYEKMQ (reference sequence). This CDR3 is CASSLGGQGAYEQYF. The CDR3 coding sequence is TGTGCCAGCAGCTTAGGGGGACAGGGGGCCTACGAGCAGTACTTC.

The table lists this clone with a count of one. V usage is TRBV5-8 and J usage is TRBJ2-1, with D hard to call. Germline V CDR1 and CDR2: SGHTS, YDEGEE. The CDR3 contains 14 residues. Trimming stripped 2 bases from V and 8 bases from J, with 14 bases between. The DNA of the CDR3 is TGTGCCAGCAGCTTAAGACCTGGCGGAGATGAGCAGTTCTTC. This gives the protein CASSLRPGGDEQFF.

The rearrangement links TRBV18 to TRBJ2-1, with 7 positions matching TRBD1. With V trimmed by 3 bases and J by 2 bases, 4 bases remained unmatched. This CDR3 comprises 15 residues. Looked up from germline, CDR1 is KGHSH and CDR2 is LQKENI. The CDR3 here is CASSPDRVAYNEQFF. CDR3 in DNA: TGTGCCAGCTCACCTGACAGGGTCGCCTACAATGAGCAGTTCTTC.

This chain joins TRBV19 and TRBJ1-2; 7 bases match TRBD1. V lost 6 bases to trimming and J lost 8 bases; unmatched junction nucleotides: 9. Germline-derived CDR1 and CDR2 are LNHDA and SQIVND (reference sequence). The CDR3 totals 13 residues. The CDR3 is CASRARDRDGYTF. Here the CDR3 DNA reads TGTGCCAGTAGGGCGAGAGACAGGGACGGCTACACCTTC.

V gene TRBV15 combines with J gene TRBJ2-3, with TRBD2 as a possible D gene (7 bases). CDR1 LNHNV and CDR2 YYDKDF come from the germline V gene (reference sequence). The V end lost 1 base, the J end lost 4 bases, and 18 bases lay between the germline ends. The CDR3 extends over 17 amino acids. CDR3 nucleotides: TGTGCCACCAGCAGAGGGATGGGGGGGCCATCGGCAGATACGCAGTATTTT. Encoded protein: CATSRGMGGPSADTQYF.

The chain uses TRBV18 and TRBJ1-1, with TRBD1 matching 10 bases. Unmatched junction bases numbered 0, after V lost 4 bases and J lost 1 base. The CDR3 loop spans 14 amino acids. Germline CDR1 and CDR2: KGHSH and LQKENI. As DNA, the CDR3 is TGTGCCAGCTCACGGGACAGGGGGAACACTGAAGCTTTCTTT. Amino acid sequence: CASSRDRGNTEAFF.

This chain links TRBV19 with TRBJ1-2, with D unclear. V lost 4 bases, J lost 0 bases, and 15 bases lay in between. The germline V gene encodes CDR1 LNHDA and CDR2 SQIVND (reference sequence). The CDR3 extends over 16 amino acids. The CDR3 spells CASSRPLEGTNYGYTF. The DNA of the CDR3 is TGTGCCAGTAGTAGACCCTTGGAGGGAACTAACTATGGCTACACCTTC.